This T cell receptor beta chain was retrieved from a study of T cells in Graves' hyperthyroidism and ophthalmopathy. Points from the study as a whole: Among clonotypes expanded in thyroid above 0.001, most were also found in blood. A model built on 13 V-J features separated ophthalmopathy from stable hyperthyroidism.

Only a few counts were recorded for this clonotype. Its antigen is not identified. For the diagnoses, clinical symptoms, serum thyroxine and TRAb, thyroid ultrasound and orbital computed tomography were used. Isolation of PBMCs was performed on around 10 ml fresh peripheral blood. The CDR3 contains 18 residues. The V and J ends lost 4 bases and 0 bases, in that order; junction bases with no gene match: 10. The germline V gene encodes CDR1 DFQATT and CDR2 SNEGSKA (reference sequence). Template material for amplifying TCR beta CDR3 regions consisted of RNA transcripts. HTBI primers were used for first-round RT-PCR of the TCR CDR3. TCRdb reprocessed the multiplex PCR reads via MiXCR and lists one record per CDR3 protein. The sample yields approximately 400,000 distinct CDR3 sequences, over 12% seen once.

The receptor comes from a middle-aged man with Graves' ophthalmopathy. Material for sequencing was blood. The chain carries TRBV20-1 and TRBJ2-7; 15 bases match TRBD2. Here the CDR3 reads CSAKTVPGLAGGSYEQYF. CDR3 DNA: TGCAGTGCTAAGACCGTCCCGGGACTAGCGGGAGGCTCCTACGAGCAGTACTTC.